The entry below gives a single T cell receptor (beta chain) sequence along with its context. The data were taken from a study of T cell changes during pregnancy in multiple sclerosis. Method: immunoSEQ multiplex PCR; TCRdb's copy keeps in-frame clones and lacks some. The data show more than 75,000 clones, over 80% seen once. Germline CDR1 reads ENHRY; CDR2 reads SYGVKD. This CDR3 comprises 13 residues. With V trimmed by 5 bases and J by 5 bases, 4 bases remained unmatched. The chain joins TRBV10-3 to TRBJ2-7, with TRBD1 matching over 9 bases. Sequenced material: peripheral blood, taken in the first trimester of pregnancy. This clonotype was obtained from a female donor with multiple sclerosis, enrolled in a pregnancy study. The CDR3 region has the DNA TGTGCCATCAGTCAGACAGGGGGTGACGAGCAGTACTTC. Amino acid sequence: CAISQTGGDEQYF.